This T cell receptor beta chain was captured by sequencing in a study of T cells after yellow fever vaccination. Study-level information: Preparing low-cell-number fractions relied on SMART-Seq v4 Ultra Low Input.

CDR3 length equals 14 residues. The V segment lost 3 bases and the J segment 4 bases; nucleotides outside the gene matches: 2. Germline V gives CDR1 LNHNV, CDR2 YYDKDF (reference sequence). Study results and caveats: Among all clonotypes, a small share was observed in both CD4 and CD8 compartments. Post-booster reappearance was seen for most primary-vaccination clones (roughly 96% CD4, 75% to 90% CD8).

Template switching with 5'RACE generated the TCR cDNA and added a universal primer site and UMIs. One entry per CDR3 protein, called by TCRdb with MiXCR from the 5' RACE reads. The sample contains more than 300,000 distinct CDR3 sequences, over 3.5% of which appear only once. This clonotype was counted at least ten times. Its antigen is undetermined. The chain links TRBV15 to TRBJ1-4; 7 nucleotides match TRBD1. The source was PBMCs, collected 15 days after the yellow fever booster vaccination. The receptor comes from a man aged 18 to 30 who received the YFV17D yellow fever vaccine. The CDR3 DNA follows: TGTGCCACCAGCAGGGACAGGAATAATGAAAAACTGTTTTTT. It codes for CATSRDRNNEKLFF.